This passage covers 19 T cell receptor beta chains from one sample sequenced in a study of T cell changes during pregnancy in multiple sclerosis. Profiling relied on immunoSEQ multiplex PCR, and the TCRdb table lists in-frame clones only, not all of them. The data contain approximately 90,000 clones, roughly 89% of them singletons. The sequences come from peripheral blood, collected after pregnancy. The receptors were gathered from a female donor in good health, enrolled as a control in a pregnancy study.

The V gene is TRBV4-2, the J gene TRBJ1-2; tentative D call: TRBD1 (5 bases). There are 15 residues in the CDR3. CDR1 and CDR2 from the germline V gene are LGHNA and YNFKEQ. V dropped 4 bases and J dropped 10 bases, with 22 bases sitting between them. CDR3 coding DNA: TGTGCCAGCAGCCCACCAAAGGGCGTCAGGGTATCCTACACCTTC. It is translated as CASSPPKGVRVSYTF.

The chain combines TRBV23-1 with TRBJ2-6, with 10 nucleotides matching TRBD1. TRBV23-1 is labeled an ORF, and its function is uncertain. There are 18 residues in the CDR3. V was clipped by 4 bases and J by 4 bases; unmatched bases: 10. The CDR3 loop reads CASSPPGQGCSGANVLTF. For the CDR3, the DNA is TGCGCCAGCAGTCCGCCGGGACAGGGGTGCTCCGGGGCCAACGTCCTGACTTTC.

The sample holds a few counts of this clone. The V gene is TRBV7-9, the J gene TRBJ1-2; a possible D gene is TRBD1 (6 bases). CDR3 length: 15 residues. With 0 bases removed from V and 4 bases from J, the gap between germline ends came to 12 bases. Per the germline V gene, CDR1 is SEHNR and CDR2 is FQNEAQ (reference sequence). CDR3: CASSLAPRGLYGYTF. The DNA of the CDR3 is TGTGCCAGCAGCTTAGCCCCCAGGGGTCTCTATGGCTACACCTTC.

This clone was counted once. The chain has TRBV14 and TRBJ1-4; D possibly corresponds to TRBD1 (5 bases). The CDR3 spans 16 residues. The germline CDR1 and CDR2 sequences are SGHDN and FVKESK. V lost 1 base to trimming and J lost 1 base, with 10 bases between them. The CDR3 reads CASSQVAGLTNEKLFF. The CDR3 region has the DNA TGTGCCAGCAGCCAAGTCGCAGGGTTAACTAATGAAAAACTGTTTTTT.

This clone was seen more than once but under ten times. The sample holds other DNA sequences that translate to the same CDR3. V usage is TRBV15 and J usage is TRBJ2-7; perhaps TRBD2 as D (6 bases). V lost 0 bases to trimming and J lost 3 bases, with 9 bases between them. The CDR3 is 14 amino acids. Germline V CDR1 and CDR2: LNHNV, YYDKDF (reference sequence). The CDR3 bases are TGTGCCACCAGCAGAGACAAGGGAGGCTACGAGCAGTACTTC. Amino acid sequence: CATSRDKGGYEQYF.

The rearrangement links TRBV7-9 to TRBJ1-2; the D gene is possibly TRBD1 (5 bases). The CDR3 length is 12 residues. Trimming took off 4 bases at V and 8 bases at J, with 11 bases between the two ends. Germline V gives CDR1 SEHNR, CDR2 FQNEAQ (reference sequence). The CDR3: CASSSAGFGYTF. CDR3 bases: TGTGCCAGCAGCTCCGCAGGGTTCGGCTACACCTTC.

The chain has TRBV2 and TRBJ2-2; no clear D. The ends were cut back, 7 bases at V and 4 bases at J, with 13 bases in the middle. Germline values: CDR1 SNHLY, CDR2 FYNNEI. The CDR3 consists of 14 residues. The CDR3 DNA sequence: TGTGCCAGCAAACCGTCACATTCCACCGGGGAGCTGTTTTTT. It translates to CASKPSHSTGELFF.

This rearrangement joins TRBV2 to TRBJ2-5, with 12 nucleotides matching TRBD2. Germline V gene sequence: CDR1 SNHLY, CDR2 FYNNEI. The CDR3 loop spans 15 amino acids. J was trimmed by 2 bases and V by 10 bases; bases with no gene match: 8. The CDR3, as DNA: TGTGCCACCGCGACTAGCGGGGGCAGACAAGAGACCCAGTACTTC. It translates to CATATSGGRQETQYF.

The V gene is TRBV5-4, the J gene TRBJ2-7, with 11 bases aligning to TRBD1. V was clipped by 2 bases and J by 3 bases; unmatched bases: 7. The germline gives CDR1 SGHNT, CDR2 YYREEE (reference sequence). The CDR3 sequence is 16 residues long. CDR3 protein: CASSFGTGGFLYEQYF. The CDR3 DNA is TGTGCCAGCAGCTTCGGGACAGGGGGATTCCTCTACGAGCAGTACTTC. Full variable domain (missing parts from reference TRBV5-4 and TRBJ2-7): ETGVTQSPTHLIKTRGQQVTLRCSSQSGHNTVSWYQQALGQGPQFIFQYYREEENGRGNFPPRFSGLQFPNYSSELNVNALELDDSALYLCASSFGTGGFLYEQYFGPGTRLTVT.

The chain links TRBV2 to TRBJ1-2; D may be TRBD1 (5 bases). CDR1 is SNHLY, CDR2 FYNNEI, per germline. The CDR3 loop spans 11 amino acids. V lost 7 bases to trimming and J lost 5 bases, with 8 bases between them. CDR3: CASTQEYGYTF. The DNA of the CDR3 is TGTGCCAGCACACAGGAGTATGGCTACACCTTC.

The chain is built from TRBV27 and TRBJ2-1; 10 nucleotides line up with TRBD1. CDR3 size: 16 residues. The germline V gene encodes CDR1 MNHEY and CDR2 SMNVEV (reference sequence). V lost 3 bases to trimming and J lost 5 bases; unmatched junction nucleotides: 7. This chain's CDR3 is CASSLIGQGGNNEQFF. CDR3 sequence (DNA): TGTGCCAGCAGTTTGATAGGACAGGGGGGAAACAATGAGCAGTTCTTC.

Points on this clone: At one end, the junction sequence differs from germline, possibly due to a read error. The rearrangement links TRBV4-2 to TRBJ1-2; maybe TRBD1 (6 bases). The germline V gene has CDR1 LGHNA and CDR2 YNFKEQ. This CDR3 has 14 residues. CDR3: CASSQGRTAERPYF. In DNA form, the CDR3 reads TGTGCCAGCAGCCAAGGCAGGACAGCAGAAAGACCCTACTTC.

The genes are TRBV7-2 and TRBJ2-1, with D possibly matching TRBD2 (5 bases). The CDR3 spans 13 residues. Trimming removed 1 base from V and 9 bases from J, with 10 bases in between. The germline CDR1 and CDR2 sequences are SGHTA and FQGNSA. CDR3 in DNA: TGTGCCAGCAGCTTAGTCCGAGAGGGTGAGCAGTTCTTC. Its protein product is CASSLVREGEQFF.

V gene TRBV7-6 combines with J gene TRBJ2-5; 9 bases match TRBD1. J lost 1 base, V lost 4 bases, and 4 bases had no gene match. CDR3 size: 15 residues. Germline V gives CDR1 SGHVS, CDR2 FNYEAQ. DNA for the CDR3: TGTGCCAGCAGCTACGGACAGGGGTCCCAAGAGACCCAGTACTTC. Protein: CASSYGQGSQETQYF.

CDR3 DNA: TGTGCCAGTAGTATGCAGGGTTCCTTCATCGGTAGCAATCAGCCCCAGCATTTT. This gives the protein CASSMQGSFIGSNQPQHF. The rearrangement uses TRBV19 and TRBJ1-5; a weak D match, TRBD1 (5 bases). V gave up 3 bases and J gave up 0 bases, with 18 bases separating them. Per the germline V gene, CDR1 is LNHDA and CDR2 is SQIVND (reference sequence). This CDR3 region has 18 residues.

V gene TRBV19 combines with J gene TRBJ1-6; 10 bases match TRBD1. Germline loops: CDR1 LNHDA, CDR2 SQIVND (reference sequence). The CDR3 contains 18 residues. The V gene end was trimmed by 0 bases and the J gene end by 10 bases; junction bases not matched to a gene: 12. CDR3 DNA sequence: TGTGCCAGTAGTATAGATCTCTACGGGACAGGGGTTGAGTCACCCCTCCACTTT. Translated: CASSIDLYGTGVESPLHF.

This clone showed up just a few times. This chain links TRBV5-1 with TRBJ1-1; perhaps TRBD1 as D (5 bases). The CDR3 totals 13 residues. Trimming removed 2 bases from V and 1 base from J, with 6 bases in between. Germline loops: CDR1 SGHRS, CDR2 YFSETQ. The CDR3 loop reads CASSFTGNTEAFF. CDR3 DNA sequence: TGCGCCAGCAGCTTTACAGGGAACACTGAAGCTTTCTTT. The complete variable domain, with remaining parts taken from reference TRBV5-1 and TRBJ1-1, reads KAGVTQTPRYLIKTRGQQVTLSCSPISGHRSVSWYQQTPGQGLQFLFEYFSETQRNKGNFPGRFSGRQFSNSRSEMNVSTLELGDSALYLCASSFTGNTEAFFGQGTRLTVV.

This rearrangement joins TRBV7-3 to TRBJ2-3, with D possibly TRBD2 on 6 matching bases. Trimming shortened V by 0 bases and J by 2 bases, and 9 bases separated the two germline ends. From germline, CDR1 is SGHTA and CDR2 FQGTGA. The CDR3 length is 15 residues. The CDR3 nucleotides read TGTGCCAGCAGCTTAACGTCGGGGGTCACAGATACGCAGTATTTT. As protein: CASSLTSGVTDTQYF.

The CDR3 DNA sequence: TGTGCCAGCAGCGTTTTGGGACAGGGGGGTGGTGGCTACACCTTC. It specifies CASSVLGQGGGGYTF. The chain is built from TRBV9 and TRBJ1-2, with 11 bases matching TRBD1. The germline CDR1 and CDR2 sequences are SGDLS and YYNGEE. V trimming: 2 bases; J trimming: 7 bases; junction bases outside the gene matches: 7. The CDR3 length is 15 residues.